This T cell receptor beta chain was captured in a study of cytotoxic CD8 clonotypes in ibrutinib-treated CLL. The wider study: The group held 11 relapsed/refractory and 15 treatment-naive patients, with 17 to 18 IGHV unmutated.

Overall study findings and caveats: Starting clonality was above that of age-matched healthy donors and tracked circulating CD8+ T-cell counts. At ibrutinib response, clonality increased, and at progression it declined back toward baseline.

Method: immunoSEQ multiplex PCR; TCRdb's copy keeps in-frame clones and lacks some. The sample carries 200,000 or so clones, around 70% recorded once. To note about this clone: Antigen unknown.

This material consisted of PBMCs, taken after 12 months of ibrutinib treatment. The clonotype comes from a human donor with chronic lymphocytic leukemia.

The DNA for the CDR3 is TGTGCCAGCAGCTCCCCCCCAGGGGGGCCCTACGAGCAGTACTTC. Its translation: CASSSPPGGPYEQYF. The chain has TRBV5-6 and TRBJ2-7; D may be TRBD1 (7 bases). Trimming removed 3 bases from V and 2 bases from J, with 15 bases in between. The length of the CDR3 is 15 residues. The germline CDR1 and CDR2 sequences are SGHDT and YYEEEE.